This T cell receptor beta chain was profiled in a study of blood T cell repertoires in COVID-19. The germline V gene encodes CDR1 MNHEY and CDR2 SMNVEV (reference sequence). The CDR3 covers 20 residues. V shed 3 bases, J shed 4 bases, and the junction held 15 bases outside the gene matches. Sequenced by immunoSEQ multiplex PCR; TCRdb stores in-frame clones only, minus some. Here the sample spans about 250,000 clones, roughly 87% being singletons. This receptor was identified in a man younger than 35 with active or convalescent COVID-19. The sample comprised peripheral blood. The J gene is TRBJ2-1, the V gene TRBV27; 13 bases are a match to TRBD2. CDR3 bases: TGTGCCAGCAGTTTCCCCCCGGGGGGGACTAGCGGGGCCGTTTACAATGAGCAGTTCTTC. Translated: CASSFPPGGTSGAVYNEQFF.